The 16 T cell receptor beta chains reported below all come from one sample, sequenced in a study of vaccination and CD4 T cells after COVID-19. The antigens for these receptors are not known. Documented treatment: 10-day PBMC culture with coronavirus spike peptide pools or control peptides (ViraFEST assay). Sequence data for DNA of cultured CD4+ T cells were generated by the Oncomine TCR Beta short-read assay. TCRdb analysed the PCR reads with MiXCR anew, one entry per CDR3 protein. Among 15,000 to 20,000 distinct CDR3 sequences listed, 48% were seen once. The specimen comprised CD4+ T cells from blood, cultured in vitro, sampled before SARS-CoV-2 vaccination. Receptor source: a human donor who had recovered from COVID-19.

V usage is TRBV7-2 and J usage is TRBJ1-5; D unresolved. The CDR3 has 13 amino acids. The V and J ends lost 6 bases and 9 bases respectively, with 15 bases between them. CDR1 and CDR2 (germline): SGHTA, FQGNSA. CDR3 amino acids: CASSSDGSGPQHF. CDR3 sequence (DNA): TGTGCCAGCAGTTCTGACGGCTCCGGGCCCCAGCATTTT.

CDR3 bases: TGTGCCAGCAGCTTTATGGGACAGCTGAACACTGAAGCTTTCTTT. Translated: CASSFMGQLNTEAFF. The chain employs TRBV7-9 and TRBJ1-1; TRBD1 aligns across 7 bases. The V segment lost 3 bases and the J segment 0 bases; nucleotides outside the gene matches: 4. The CDR3 is 15 residues long. Germline V gives CDR1 SEHNR, CDR2 FQNEAQ (reference sequence).

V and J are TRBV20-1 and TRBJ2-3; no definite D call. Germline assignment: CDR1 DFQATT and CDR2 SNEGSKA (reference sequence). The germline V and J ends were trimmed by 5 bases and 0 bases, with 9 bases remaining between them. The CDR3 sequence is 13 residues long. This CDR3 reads CSAGEGSTDTQYF. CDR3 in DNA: TGCAGTGCTGGGGAAGGTAGCACAGATACGCAGTATTTT.

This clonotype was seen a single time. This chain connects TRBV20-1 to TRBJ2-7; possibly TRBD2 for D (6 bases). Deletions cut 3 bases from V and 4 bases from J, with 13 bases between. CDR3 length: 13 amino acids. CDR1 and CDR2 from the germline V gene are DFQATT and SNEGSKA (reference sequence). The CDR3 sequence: CSASRDSPYEQYF. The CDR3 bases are TGCAGTGCTAGCCGGGACTCCCCTTACGAGCAGTACTTC.

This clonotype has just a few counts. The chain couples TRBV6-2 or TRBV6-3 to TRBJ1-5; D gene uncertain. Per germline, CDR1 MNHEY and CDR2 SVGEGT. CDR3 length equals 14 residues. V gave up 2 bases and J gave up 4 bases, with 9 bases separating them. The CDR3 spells CASSYEGGNQPQHF. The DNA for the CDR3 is TGTGCCAGCAGTTACGAGGGTGGAAATCAGCCCCAGCATTTT.

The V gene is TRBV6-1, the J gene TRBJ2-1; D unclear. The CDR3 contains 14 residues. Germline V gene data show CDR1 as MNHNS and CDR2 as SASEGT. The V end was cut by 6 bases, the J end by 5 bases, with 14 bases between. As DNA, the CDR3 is TGTGCCAGCAGGAGCTCCCGGATAGACAATGAGCAGTTCTTC. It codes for CASRSSRIDNEQFF.

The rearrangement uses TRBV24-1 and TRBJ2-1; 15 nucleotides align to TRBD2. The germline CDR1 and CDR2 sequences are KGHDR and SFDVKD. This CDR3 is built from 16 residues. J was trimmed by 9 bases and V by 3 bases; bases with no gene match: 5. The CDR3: CATSDGLAGGLGEQFF. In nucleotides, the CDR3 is TGTGCCACCAGTGATGGACTAGCGGGAGGGCTCGGTGAGCAGTTCTTC.

CDR3 nucleotide sequence: TGCAGTGCTACGGGACCCCTCCGGGGCAACGTCCTGACTTTC. Amino acid sequence: CSATGPLRGNVLTF. This sequence joins TRBV20-1 and TRBJ2-6; D might be TRBD1 or TRBD2, each matching 5 bases. The CDR3 has 14 residues. V shed 4 bases and J shed 9 bases, with 16 bases lying between them. From germline, CDR1 is DFQATT and CDR2 SNEGSKA (reference sequence).

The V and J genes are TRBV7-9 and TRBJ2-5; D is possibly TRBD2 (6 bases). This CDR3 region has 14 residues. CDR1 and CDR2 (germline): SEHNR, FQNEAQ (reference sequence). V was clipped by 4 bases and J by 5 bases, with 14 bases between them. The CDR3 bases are TGTGCCAGCAGCTCGACTAGGGTCTTGGAGACCCAGTACTTC. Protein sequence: CASSSTRVLETQYF. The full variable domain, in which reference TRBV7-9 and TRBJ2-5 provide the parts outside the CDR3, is DTGVSQNPRHKITKRGQNVTFRCDPISEHNRLYWYRQTLGQGPEFLTYFQNEAQLEKSRLLSDRFSAERPKGSFSTLEIQRTEQGDSAMYLCASSSTRVLETQYFGPGTRLLVL.

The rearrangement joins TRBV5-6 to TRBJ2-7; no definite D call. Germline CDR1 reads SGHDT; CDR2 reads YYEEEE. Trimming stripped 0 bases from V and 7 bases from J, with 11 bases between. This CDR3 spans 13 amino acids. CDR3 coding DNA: TGTGCCAGCAGCTTGGAACGTCTGACAGAGCAGTACTTC. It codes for CASSLERLTEQYF.

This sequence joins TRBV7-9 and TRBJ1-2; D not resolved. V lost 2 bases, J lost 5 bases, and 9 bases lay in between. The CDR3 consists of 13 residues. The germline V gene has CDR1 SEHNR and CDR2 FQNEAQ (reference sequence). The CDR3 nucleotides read TGTGCCAGCAGCTTAATTGGTGGATATGGCTACACCTTC. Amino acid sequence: CASSLIGGYGYTF.

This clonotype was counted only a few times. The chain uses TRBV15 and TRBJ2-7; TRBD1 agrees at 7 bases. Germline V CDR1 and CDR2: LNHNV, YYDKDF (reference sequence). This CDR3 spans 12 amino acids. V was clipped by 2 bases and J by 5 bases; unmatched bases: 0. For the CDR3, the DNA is TGTGCCACCAGCAGAACAGGGGACGAGCAGTACTTC. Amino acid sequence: CATSRTGDEQYF.

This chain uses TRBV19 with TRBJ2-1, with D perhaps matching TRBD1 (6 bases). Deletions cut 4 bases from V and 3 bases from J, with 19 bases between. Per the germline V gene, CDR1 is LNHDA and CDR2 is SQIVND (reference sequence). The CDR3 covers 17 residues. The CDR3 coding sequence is TGTGCCAGTAGTAGCCACGGGGTACAGGGATTCTACAATGAGCAGTTCTTC. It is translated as CASSSHGVQGFYNEQFF. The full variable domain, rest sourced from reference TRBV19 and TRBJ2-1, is DGGITQSPKYLFRKEGQNVTLSCEQNLNHDAMYWYRQDPGQGLRLIYYSQIVNDFQKGDIAEGYSVSREKKESFPLTVTSAQKNPTAFYLCASSSHGVQGFYNEQFFGPGTRLTVL.

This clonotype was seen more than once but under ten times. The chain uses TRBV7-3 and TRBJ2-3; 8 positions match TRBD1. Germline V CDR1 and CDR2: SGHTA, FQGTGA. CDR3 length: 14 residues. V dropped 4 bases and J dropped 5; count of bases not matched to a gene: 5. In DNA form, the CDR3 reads TGTGCCAGCAGCTCAGGACAGGGAGTAGATACGCAGTATTTT. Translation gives CASSSGQGVDTQYF.

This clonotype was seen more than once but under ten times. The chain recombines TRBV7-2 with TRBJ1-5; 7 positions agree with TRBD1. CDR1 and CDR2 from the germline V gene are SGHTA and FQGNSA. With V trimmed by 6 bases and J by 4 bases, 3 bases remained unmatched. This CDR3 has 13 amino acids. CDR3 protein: CASRLTGNQPQHF. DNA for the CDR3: TGTGCCAGCAGGTTGACAGGGAATCAGCCCCAGCATTTT.

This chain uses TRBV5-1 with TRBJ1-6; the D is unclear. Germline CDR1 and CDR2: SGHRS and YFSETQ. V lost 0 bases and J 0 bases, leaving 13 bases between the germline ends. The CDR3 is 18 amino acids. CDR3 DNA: TGCGCCAGCAGCTTGGCCGCACCCTCGAGCTCCTATAATTCACCCCTCCACTTT. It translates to CASSLAAPSSSYNSPLHF.